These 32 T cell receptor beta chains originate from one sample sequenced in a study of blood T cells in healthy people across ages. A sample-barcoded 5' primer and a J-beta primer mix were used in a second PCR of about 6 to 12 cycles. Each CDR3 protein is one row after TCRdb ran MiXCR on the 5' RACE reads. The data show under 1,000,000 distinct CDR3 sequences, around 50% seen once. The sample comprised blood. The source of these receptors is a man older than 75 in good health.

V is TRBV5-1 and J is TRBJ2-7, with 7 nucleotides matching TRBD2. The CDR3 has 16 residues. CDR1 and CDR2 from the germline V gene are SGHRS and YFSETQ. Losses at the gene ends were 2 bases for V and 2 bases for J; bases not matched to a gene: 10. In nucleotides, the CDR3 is TGCGCCAGCAGCTTAGCCCTAGCGGAAATACCCTACGAGCAGTACTTC. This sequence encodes CASSLALAEIPYEQYF.

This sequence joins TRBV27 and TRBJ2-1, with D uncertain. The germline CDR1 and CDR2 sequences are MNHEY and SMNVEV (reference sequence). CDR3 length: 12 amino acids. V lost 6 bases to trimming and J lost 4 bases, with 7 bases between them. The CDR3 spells CASRSLYNEQFF. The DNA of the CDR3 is TGTGCCAGCAGGTCCCTTTACAATGAGCAGTTCTTC.

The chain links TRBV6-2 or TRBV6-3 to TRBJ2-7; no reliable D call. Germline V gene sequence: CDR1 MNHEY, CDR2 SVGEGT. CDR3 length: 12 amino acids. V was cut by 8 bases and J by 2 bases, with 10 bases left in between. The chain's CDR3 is CASEDRTYEQYF. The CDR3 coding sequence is TGTGCCAGCGAGGACCGAACCTACGAGCAGTACTTC.

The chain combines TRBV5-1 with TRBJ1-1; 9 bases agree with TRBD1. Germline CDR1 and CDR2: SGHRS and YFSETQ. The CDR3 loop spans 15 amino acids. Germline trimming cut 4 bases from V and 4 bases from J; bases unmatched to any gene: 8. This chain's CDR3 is CASSTRTGEGTEAFF. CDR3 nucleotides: TGCGCCAGCAGCACCCGGACAGGGGAGGGCACTGAAGCTTTCTTT.

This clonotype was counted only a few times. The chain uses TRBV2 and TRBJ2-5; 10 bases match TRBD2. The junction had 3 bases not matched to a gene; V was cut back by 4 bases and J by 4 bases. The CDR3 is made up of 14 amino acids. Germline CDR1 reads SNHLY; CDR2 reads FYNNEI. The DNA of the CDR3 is TGTGCCAGCAGTGCCCTAGCGGGAGCAGAGACCCAGTACTTC. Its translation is CASSALAGAETQYF.

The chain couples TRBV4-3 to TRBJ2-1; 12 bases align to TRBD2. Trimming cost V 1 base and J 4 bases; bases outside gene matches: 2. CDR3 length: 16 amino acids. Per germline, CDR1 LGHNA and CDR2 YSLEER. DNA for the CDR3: TGCGCCAGCAGCCAAGGACTAGCGGGAGAATACAATGAGCAGTTCTTC. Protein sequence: CASSQGLAGEYNEQFF.

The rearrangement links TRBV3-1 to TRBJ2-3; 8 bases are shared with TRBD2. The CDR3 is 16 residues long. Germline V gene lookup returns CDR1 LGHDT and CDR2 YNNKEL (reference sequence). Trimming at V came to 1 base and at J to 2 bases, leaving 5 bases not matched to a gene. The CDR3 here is CASSQGRGGFTDTQYF. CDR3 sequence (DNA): TGTGCCAGCAGCCAAGGTCGGGGGGGTTTCACAGATACGCAGTATTTT.

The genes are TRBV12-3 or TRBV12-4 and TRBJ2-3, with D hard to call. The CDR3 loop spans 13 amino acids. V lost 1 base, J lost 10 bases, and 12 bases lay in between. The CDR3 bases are TGTGCCAGCAGTTTAGTATCTGACGGAGCGCAGTATTTT. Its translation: CASSLVSDGAQYF.

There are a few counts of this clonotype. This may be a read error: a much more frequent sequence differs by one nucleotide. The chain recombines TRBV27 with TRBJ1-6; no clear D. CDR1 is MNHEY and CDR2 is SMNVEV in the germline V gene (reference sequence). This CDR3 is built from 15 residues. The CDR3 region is CASSPPRTINSPPHF. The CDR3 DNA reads TGTGCCAGCAGCCCCCCGAGGACGATTAATTCACCCCCCCACTTT.

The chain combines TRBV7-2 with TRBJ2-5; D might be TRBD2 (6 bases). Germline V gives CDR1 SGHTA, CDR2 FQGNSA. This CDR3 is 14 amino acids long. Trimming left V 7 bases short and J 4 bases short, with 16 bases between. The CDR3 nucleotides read TGTGCCAGCACGTGGGGAGGCGGCTCAGAGACCCAGTACTTC. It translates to CASTWGGGSETQYF.

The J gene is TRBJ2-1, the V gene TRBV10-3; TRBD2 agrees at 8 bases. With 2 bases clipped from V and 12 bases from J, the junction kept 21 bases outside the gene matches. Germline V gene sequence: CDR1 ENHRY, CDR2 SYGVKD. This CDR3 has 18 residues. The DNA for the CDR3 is TGTGCCATCAGTGAGGGGGGAGCCGGGACGAGCGGGAGAATGGTGCAGTTCTTC. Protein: CAISEGGAGTSGRMVQFF.

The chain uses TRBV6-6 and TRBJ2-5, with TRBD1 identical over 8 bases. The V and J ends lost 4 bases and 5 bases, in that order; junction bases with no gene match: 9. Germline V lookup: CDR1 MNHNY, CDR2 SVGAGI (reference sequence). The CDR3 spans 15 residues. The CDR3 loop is CASSLTGGSLETQYF. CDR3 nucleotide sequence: TGTGCCAGCAGTTTAACAGGGGGTTCTTTGGAGACCCAGTACTTC.

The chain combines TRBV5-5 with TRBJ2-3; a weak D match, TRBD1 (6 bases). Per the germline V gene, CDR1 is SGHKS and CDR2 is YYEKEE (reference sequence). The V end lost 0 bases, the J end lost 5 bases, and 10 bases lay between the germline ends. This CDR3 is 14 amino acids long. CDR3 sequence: CASSLGRGKDTQYF. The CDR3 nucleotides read TGTGCCAGCAGCTTGGGCAGGGGAAAAGATACGCAGTATTTT.

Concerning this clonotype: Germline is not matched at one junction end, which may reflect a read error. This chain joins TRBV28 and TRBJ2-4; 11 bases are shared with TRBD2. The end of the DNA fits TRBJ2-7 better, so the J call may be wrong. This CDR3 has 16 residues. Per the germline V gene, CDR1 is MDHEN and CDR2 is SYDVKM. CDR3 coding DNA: TGTGCCGGCAGCCAAACTAGCGGGAGTAATCCCTACGAGCAGTACTTC. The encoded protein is CAGSQTSGSNPYEQYF.

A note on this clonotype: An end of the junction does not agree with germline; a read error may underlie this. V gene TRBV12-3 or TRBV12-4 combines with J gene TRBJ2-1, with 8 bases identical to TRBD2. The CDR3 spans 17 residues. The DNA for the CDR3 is TGTGCCAGCAGTCCCCCCGGGAGCGGGAGCTCCTTCAATGAGCAGTTCTTC. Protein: CASSPPGSGSSFNEQFF.

The CDR3 DNA is TGCAGCGTTCAAAGGGGCCAAGAGACCCAGTACTTC. It translates to CSVQRGQETQYF. The rearrangement joins TRBV29-1 to TRBJ2-5; D is possibly TRBD1 (5 bases). The V end was cut by 5 bases, the J end by 1 base, with 8 bases between. The CDR3 runs to 12 residues. The germline V gene has CDR1 SQVTM and CDR2 ANQGSEA.

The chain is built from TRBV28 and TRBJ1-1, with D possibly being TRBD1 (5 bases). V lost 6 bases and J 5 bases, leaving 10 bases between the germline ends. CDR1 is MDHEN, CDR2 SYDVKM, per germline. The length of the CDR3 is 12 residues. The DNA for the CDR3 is TGTGCCAGCAGAGGGGACTTTACTGAAGCTTTCTTT. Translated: CASRGDFTEAFF.

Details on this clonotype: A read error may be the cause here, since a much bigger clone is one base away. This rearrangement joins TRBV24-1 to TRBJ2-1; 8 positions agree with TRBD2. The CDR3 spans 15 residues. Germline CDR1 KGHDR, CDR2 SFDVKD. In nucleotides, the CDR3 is TGTGCCACCAGTGACCCCGGGACTAGGACCAATGTGCAGTTCTTC. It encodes CATSDPGTRTNVQFF.

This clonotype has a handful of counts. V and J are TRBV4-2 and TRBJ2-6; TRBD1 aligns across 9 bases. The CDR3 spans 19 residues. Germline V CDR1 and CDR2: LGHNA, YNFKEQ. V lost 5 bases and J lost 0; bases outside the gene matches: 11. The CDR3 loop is CASSDQLGQGHSGANVLTF. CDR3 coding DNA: TGTGCCAGCAGCGATCAACTAGGACAGGGGCACTCTGGGGCCAACGTCCTGACTTTC.

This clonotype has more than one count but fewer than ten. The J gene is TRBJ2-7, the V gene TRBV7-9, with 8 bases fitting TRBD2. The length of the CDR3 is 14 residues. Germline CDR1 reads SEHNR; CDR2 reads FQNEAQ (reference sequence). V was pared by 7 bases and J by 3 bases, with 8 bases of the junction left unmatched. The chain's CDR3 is CASNRGGSGYEQYF. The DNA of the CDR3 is TGTGCCAGCAATCGGGGGGGGTCGGGCTACGAGCAGTACTTC.

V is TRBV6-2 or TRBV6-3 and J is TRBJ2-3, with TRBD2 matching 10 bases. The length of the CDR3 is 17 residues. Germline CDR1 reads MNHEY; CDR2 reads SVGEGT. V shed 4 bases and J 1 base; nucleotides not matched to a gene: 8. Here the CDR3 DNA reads TGTGCCAGCAGTTCATCCCGCGGGACTAGCGGCACAGATACGCAGTATTTT. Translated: CASSSSRGTSGTDTQYF.

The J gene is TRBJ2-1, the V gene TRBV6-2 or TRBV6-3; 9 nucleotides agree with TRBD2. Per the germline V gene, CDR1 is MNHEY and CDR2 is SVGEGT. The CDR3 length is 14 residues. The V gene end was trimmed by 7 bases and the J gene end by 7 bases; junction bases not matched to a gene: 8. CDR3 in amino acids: CASIRAGGSNEQFF. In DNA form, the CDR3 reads TGTGCCAGCATAAGAGCGGGAGGAAGTAATGAGCAGTTCTTC.

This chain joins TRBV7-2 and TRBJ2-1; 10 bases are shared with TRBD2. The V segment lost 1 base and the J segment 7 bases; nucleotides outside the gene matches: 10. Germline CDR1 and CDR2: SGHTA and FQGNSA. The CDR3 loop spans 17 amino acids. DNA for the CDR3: TGTGCCAGCAGCTTAGGTGGGGCTAGCGGGAGAAGTAATGAGCAGTTCTTC. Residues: CASSLGGASGRSNEQFF.

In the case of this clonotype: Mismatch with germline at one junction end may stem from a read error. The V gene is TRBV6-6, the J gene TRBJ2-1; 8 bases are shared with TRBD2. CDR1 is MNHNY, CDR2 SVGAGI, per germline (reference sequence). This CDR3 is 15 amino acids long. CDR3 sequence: CASSYPASGFDEHFF. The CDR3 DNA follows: TGTGCCAGCAGTTACCCGGCTAGCGGGTTTGATGAGCATTTCTTC.

CDR3: CASSAVGRADTQYF. The CDR3 DNA is TGCGCCAGCAGCGCCGTAGGCCGGGCAGATACGCAGTATTTT. The chain combines TRBV5-1 with TRBJ2-3, with D uncertain. Germline V CDR1 and CDR2: SGHRS, YFSETQ. The CDR3 has 14 residues. Trimming shortened V by 4 bases and J by 4 bases, and 13 bases separated the two germline ends.

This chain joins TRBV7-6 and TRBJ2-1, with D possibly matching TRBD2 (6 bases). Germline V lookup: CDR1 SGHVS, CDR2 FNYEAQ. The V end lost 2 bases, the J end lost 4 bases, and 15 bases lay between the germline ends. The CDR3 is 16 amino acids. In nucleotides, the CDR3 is TGTGCCAGCAGCTTAAGTCGGGGGATGACTTACAATGAGCAGTTCTTC. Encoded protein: CASSLSRGMTYNEQFF.

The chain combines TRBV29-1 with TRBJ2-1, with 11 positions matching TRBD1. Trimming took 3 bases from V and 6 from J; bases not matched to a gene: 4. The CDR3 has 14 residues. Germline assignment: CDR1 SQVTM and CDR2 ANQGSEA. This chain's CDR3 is CSVDGTGGGNEQFF. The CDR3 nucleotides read TGCAGCGTTGACGGGACAGGGGGTGGCAATGAGCAGTTCTTC.

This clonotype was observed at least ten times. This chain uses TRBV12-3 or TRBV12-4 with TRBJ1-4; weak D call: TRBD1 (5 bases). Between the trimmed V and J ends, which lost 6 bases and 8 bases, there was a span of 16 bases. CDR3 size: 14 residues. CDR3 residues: CASSQSSGVEKLFF. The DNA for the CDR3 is TGTGCCAGCAGCCAATCATCGGGGGTAGAAAAACTGTTTTTT.

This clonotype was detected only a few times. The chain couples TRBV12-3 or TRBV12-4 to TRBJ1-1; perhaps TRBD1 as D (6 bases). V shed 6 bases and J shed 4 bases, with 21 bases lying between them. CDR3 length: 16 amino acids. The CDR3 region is CASSDLLSVRGTEAFF. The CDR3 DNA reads TGTGCCAGCAGCGACCTGCTATCGGTCAGGGGCACTGAAGCTTTCTTT.

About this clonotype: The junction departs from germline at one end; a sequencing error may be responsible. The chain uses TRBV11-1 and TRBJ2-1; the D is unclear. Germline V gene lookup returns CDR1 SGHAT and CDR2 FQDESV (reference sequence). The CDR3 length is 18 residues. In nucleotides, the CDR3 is TGTGCCAGCAGCTTATCCGGCACATTGTCCACGGGTTACAAGGAGCAGTTCTTC. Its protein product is CASSLSGTLSTGYKEQFF.

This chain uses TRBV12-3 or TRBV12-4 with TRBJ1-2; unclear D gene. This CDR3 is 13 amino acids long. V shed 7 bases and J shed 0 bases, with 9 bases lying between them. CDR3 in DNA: TGTGCCAGCAAGTCGGGAGCTAACTATGGCTACACCTTC. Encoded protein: CASKSGANYGYTF.

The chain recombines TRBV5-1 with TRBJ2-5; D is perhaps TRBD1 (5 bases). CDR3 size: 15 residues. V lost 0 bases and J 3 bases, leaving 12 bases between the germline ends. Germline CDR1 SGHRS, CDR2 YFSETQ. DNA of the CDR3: TGCGCCAGCAGCTTGGGACAGACCAAAAAAGAGACCCAGTACTTC. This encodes CASSLGQTKKETQYF.